A single sample gave rise to the 17 T cell receptor beta chains below, sequenced in a study of T cells in Graves' hyperthyroidism and ophthalmopathy. The TCR beta CDR3 regions underwent amplification using RNA transcripts as the source. Researchers ran a first-round RT-PCR on the TCR CDR3 using the HTBI primer set. MiXCR was run by TCRdb on the multiplex PCR reads, yielding one entry per CDR3 protein. The repertoire holds about 640,000 distinct CDR3 sequences, under 25% seen once, with more than 30% in the top ten. The sample comprised blood. The source is a man aged 25 to 45 with Graves' ophthalmopathy.

V usage is TRBV7-9 and J usage is TRBJ1-1, with a possible D match to TRBD1 (5 bases). Trimming took 6 bases from V and 3 from J, leaving 11 bases between them. Per the germline V gene, CDR1 is SEHNR and CDR2 is FQNEAQ (reference sequence). This CDR3 spans 13 amino acids. Here the CDR3 reads CASRPTRDTEAFF. For the CDR3, the DNA is TGTGCCAGCAGACCCACCAGGGACACTGAAGCTTTCTTT. Full variable domain (remainder filled in from reference TRBV7-9 and TRBJ1-1): DTGVSQNPRHKITKRGQNVTFRCDPISEHNRLYWYRQTLGQGPEFLTYFQNEAQLEKSRLLSDRFSAERPKGSFSTLEIQRTEQGDSAMYLCASRPTRDTEAFFGQGTRLTVV.

This clonotype was picked up many times. The CDR3 protein is CASSPGEGGQAFF. The CDR3 nucleotides read TGTGCCAGCAGCCCGGGGGAGGGTGGACAAGCTTTCTTT. The chain joins TRBV11-2 to TRBJ1-1, with a weak D call TRBD1 (5 bases). CDR1 SGHAT and CDR2 FQNNGV come from the germline V gene. V was pared by 5 bases and J by 9 bases, with 16 bases between. The length of the CDR3 is 13 residues. The full variable domain, in which reference TRBV11-2 and TRBJ1-1 provide the parts outside the CDR3, is EAGVAQSPRYKIIEKRQSVAFWCNPISGHATLYWYQQILGQGPKLLIQFQNNGVVDDSQLPKDRFSAERLKGVDSTLKIQPAKLEDSAVYLCASSPGEGGQAFFGQGTRLTVV.

This clonotype was seen repeatedly, ten times or more. The rearrangement joins TRBV28 to TRBJ2-5, with TRBD2 matching over 12 bases. V shed 4 bases, J shed 5 bases, and the junction held 8 bases outside the gene matches. The CDR3 is 16 residues long. The germline gives CDR1 MDHEN, CDR2 SYDVKM. This CDR3 is CASSSRLAGDMETQYF. Written as DNA, the CDR3 is TGTGCCAGCAGTTCTCGACTAGCGGGAGATATGGAGACCCAGTACTTC.

The gene calls are TRBV11-2 and TRBJ1-1; D possibly corresponds to TRBD1 (6 bases). V was trimmed by 1 base and J by 1 base, leaving 10 bases between them. This CDR3 is 15 amino acids long. CDR1 SGHAT and CDR2 FQNNGV come from the germline V gene. The CDR3 DNA is TGTGCCAGCAGCTTAGTAGGGGGGCCGAACACTGAAGCTTTCTTT. This encodes CASSLVGGPNTEAFF.

This clonotype has more than one count but fewer than ten. The chain employs TRBV19 and TRBJ2-1, with D perhaps matching TRBD1 or TRBD2 (5 bases each). Per germline, CDR1 LNHDA and CDR2 SQIVND (reference sequence). The V gene lost 5 bases and the J gene lost 9 bases, with 17 bases spanning the gap. This CDR3 is built from 14 residues. CDR3 sequence reads: CASSGTGSRGEQFF. In DNA, the CDR3 is TGTGCCAGTAGTGGGACCGGGTCTCGGGGTGAGCAGTTCTTC.

This clonotype showed up just a few times. The chain employs TRBV6-1 and TRBJ2-7; 13 bases are shared with TRBD2. The CDR3 runs to 14 residues. Trimming removed 6 bases from V and 2 bases from J; junction bases left unmatched: 1. Looked up from germline, CDR1 is MNHNS and CDR2 is SASEGT. For the CDR3, the DNA is TGTGCCAGCAGGACTAGCGGGAGGACCTACGAGCAGTACTTC. Translation: CASRTSGRTYEQYF.

This clonotype appeared many times. V and J are TRBV3-1 and TRBJ2-1; D remains unclear. Trimming took 1 base from V and 5 from J, leaving 6 bases between them. CDR1 is LGHDT and CDR2 is YNNKEL in the germline V gene (reference sequence). This CDR3 region has 13 residues. This chain's CDR3 is CASSQVGNNEQFF. In DNA form, the CDR3 reads TGTGCCAGCAGCCAAGTGGGGAACAATGAGCAGTTCTTC.

The chain joins TRBV24-1 to TRBJ2-1; 7 nucleotides agree with TRBD1. Germline CDR1 reads KGHDR; CDR2 reads SFDVKD. The CDR3 covers 16 residues. With V trimmed by 4 bases and J by 0 bases, 5 bases remained unmatched. CDR3 DNA: TGTGCCACCAGTGACCTACAGGGGTCCTCCTACAATGAGCAGTTCTTC. Its protein product is CATSDLQGSSYNEQFF.

This clonotype was seen a handful of times. The chain couples TRBV6-2 or TRBV6-3 to TRBJ1-1, with D hard to call. Deletions cut 2 bases from V and 2 bases from J, with 12 bases between. Germline lookup yields CDR1 MNHEY and CDR2 SVGEGT. The CDR3 covers 15 residues. CDR3 region: CASSYAKQFNTEAFF. CDR3 DNA: TGTGCCAGCAGTTACGCCAAACAGTTCAACACTGAAGCTTTCTTT.

The rearrangement uses TRBV20-1 and TRBJ1-4; D is ambiguous. The CDR3 spans 15 residues. Trimming removed 3 bases at V and 0 bases at J, with 11 bases between. Looked up from germline, CDR1 is DFQATT and CDR2 is SNEGSKA (reference sequence). CDR3 in amino acids: CSASGEETTNEKLFF. In DNA form, the CDR3 reads TGCAGTGCTAGTGGCGAGGAGACAACTAATGAAAAACTGTTTTTT.

This clonotype has at least ten counts. The chain is built from TRBV29-1 and TRBJ2-7; 12 bases map to TRBD2. V trimming: 2 bases; J trimming: 0 bases; junction bases outside the gene matches: 5. Germline lookup yields CDR1 SQVTM and CDR2 ANQGSEA. This CDR3 has 16 residues. CDR3 DNA: TGCAGCGTTGAATTAACTAGCGGGGGGAACTCCTACGAGCAGTACTTC. Amino acids: CSVELTSGGNSYEQYF.

This clonotype was counted a few times. The chain combines TRBV7-3 with TRBJ2-3; D not resolved. The CDR3 has 12 amino acids. Trimming cost V 6 bases and J 3 bases, with 7 bases left between them. Germline V lookup: CDR1 SGHTA, CDR2 FQGTGA. The DNA for the CDR3 is TGTGCCAGCAGGTCGGAGACAGATACGCAGTATTTT. This codes for CASRSETDTQYF.

This clonotype was recorded a few times. The CDR3 protein is CASSELTGPHYGYTF. The CDR3 nucleotides read TGTGCCAGCAGTGAATTGACAGGGCCGCACTATGGCTACACCTTC. The rearrangement joins TRBV6-1 to TRBJ1-2; 7 nucleotides match TRBD1. The CDR3 has 15 amino acids. The ends lost 2 bases at V and 3 bases at J; junction bases unmatched: 6. CDR1 and CDR2 (germline): MNHNS, SASEGT.

The rearrangement uses TRBV4-1 and TRBJ1-1, with unresolved D. The CDR3 has 15 residues. V was pared by 0 bases and J by 0 bases, with 8 bases between. Germline CDR1 MGHRA, CDR2 YSYEKL. CDR3 sequence: CASSQDQALNTEAFF. CDR3 nucleotide sequence: TGCGCCAGCAGCCAAGACCAAGCCCTGAACACTGAAGCTTTCTTT.

The DNA of the CDR3 is TGCGCCAGCGGAGGGACACTAGATAATTCACCCCTCCACTTT. Protein: CASGGTLDNSPLHF. The V gene is TRBV5-1, the J gene TRBJ1-6; perhaps TRBD1 as D (6 bases). V was pared by 7 bases and J by 5 bases, with 13 bases between. Germline CDR1 is SGHRS and CDR2 is YFSETQ. The CDR3 contains 14 residues. Full variable domain (outside the CDR3, taken from reference TRBV5-1 and TRBJ1-6): KAGVTQTPRYLIKTRGQQVTLSCSPISGHRSVSWYQQTPGQGLQFLFEYFSETQRNKGNFPGRFSGRQFSNSRSEMNVSTLELGDSALYLCASGGTLDNSPLHFGNGTRLTVT.

This clonotype was seen only a few times. The chain links TRBV20-1 to TRBJ2-5, with a possible D match to TRBD2 (5 bases). V shed 1 base and J shed 8 bases, with 11 bases lying between them. This CDR3 has 12 residues. Germline CDR1 DFQATT, CDR2 SNEGSKA (reference sequence). CDR3 protein: CSARVVGVTQYF. The CDR3 DNA sequence: TGCAGTGCTAGAGTTGTGGGAGTTACCCAGTACTTC.

Regarding this clonotype: One junction end disagrees with the germline gene, perhaps due to a read error. The V gene is TRBV12-5, the J gene TRBJ2-7; tentatively, D is TRBD1 (7 bases). The CDR3 sequence is 16 residues long. Germline V gene lookup returns CDR1 LGHNT and CDR2 FRNRAP. CDR3 DNA: TGTGCTAGTGGTTTGGGGCAGACAGGGACTTCCTACGAGCGGTACTTC. Its protein product is CASGLGQTGTSYERYF.